Listed below are T cell receptor beta chains from one sample, sequenced in a study of control samples from healthy donors and cancer patients. Some clones are missing from TCRdb's copy, which holds only in-frame ones; the method was immunoSEQ multiplex PCR. The profile shows around 130,000 clones, around nine tenths of them singletons. The specimen was blood. Every receptor here comes from a man in his fifties in good health. Both conserved end residues are part of each CDR3. Each record gives: V gene, clone size, J gene, D gene, CDR3 protein, CDR3 DNA. A D gene is named only where the DNA matches it firmly. Rows give clone size only sometimes, using once, few, many, or a class for an expanded clone.

V: TRBV27; size: .; J: TRBJ2-3; D: .; CDR3: CASSSRFSEQYF; DNA: TGTGCCAGCAGTTCACGATTCTCTGAGCAGTATTTT
V: TRBV4-1; size: .; J: TRBJ1-4; D: TRBD1; CDR3: CASSQDRGLSEKLFF; DNA: TGCGCCAGCAGCCAGGACAGGGGGCTGAGTGAAAAACTGTTTTTT
V: TRBV29-1; size: .; J: TRBJ2-7; D: .; CDR3: CSALQGYEQYF; DNA: TGCAGCGCGTTACAGGGCTACGAGCAGTACTTC
V: TRBV5-5; size: .; J: TRBJ2-7; D: TRBD1; CDR3: CASSAPGQGLSYEQYF; DNA: TGTGCCAGCAGCGCCCCGGGACAGGGACTCTCCTACGAGCAGTACTTC
V: TRBV7-2; size: few; J: TRBJ1-4; D: .; CDR3: CASSLLFRDEKLFF; DNA: TGTGCCAGCAGCTTACTATTCAGGGACGAAAAACTGTTTTTT
V: TRBV27; size: .; J: TRBJ2-1; D: .; CDR3: CASSPRGQYSYNEQFF; DNA: TGTGCCAGCAGCCCAAGAGGACAGTACTCCTACAATGAGCAGTTCTTC
V: TRBV9; size: once; J: TRBJ1-2; D: .; CDR3: CASSVGTQVHYGYTF; DNA: TGTGCCAGCAGCGTAGGGACTCAGGTTCACTATGGCTACACCTTC
V: TRBV11-2; size: .; J: TRBJ2-1; D: TRBD1; CDR3: CASSRTGQGKRYNEQFF; DNA: TGTGCCAGCAGCCGCACCGGACAGGGGAAGCGCTACAATGAGCAGTTCTTC
V: TRBV19; size: .; J: TRBJ1-3; D: .; CDR3: CASYSVPGNTIYF; DNA: TGTGCCAGTTACTCCGTGCCTGGAAACACCATATATTTT
V: TRBV24-1; size: .; J: TRBJ2-2; D: TRBD1; CDR3: CATSFQGAGGELFF; DNA: TGTGCCACCAGTTTCCAGGGGGCAGGCGGGGAGCTGTTTTTT
V: TRBV6-6; size: .; J: TRBJ2-5; D: .; CDR3: CASSYRGTFQETQYF; DNA: TGTGCCAGCAGTTATAGAGGGACGTTCCAAGAGACCCAGTACTTC
V: TRBV6-5; size: .; J: TRBJ1-2; D: .; CDR3: CASSYSGGGDGYTF; DNA: TGTGCCAGCAGCTACTCGGGGGGCGGAGATGGCTACACCTTC
V: TRBV4-1; size: .; J: TRBJ2-3; D: TRBD2; CDR3: CASSLTSGGLTDTQYF; DNA: TGCGCCAGCAGCCTGACTAGCGGGGGGCTCACAGATACGCAGTATTTT
V: TRBV9; size: .; J: TRBJ2-7; D: .; CDR3: CASSVDGNSYEQYF; DNA: TGTGCCAGCAGCGTAGACGGGAACTCCTACGAGCAGTACTTC
V: TRBV5-6; size: .; J: TRBJ2-5; D: .; CDR3: CASSLAVAPFQETQYF; DNA: TGTGCCAGCAGCTTGGCTGTGGCGCCCTTCCAAGAGACCCAGTACTTC
V: TRBV7-9; size: .; J: TRBJ1-4; D: .; CDR3: CASSPPVPTNEKLFF; DNA: TGTGCCAGCAGCCCCCCGGTCCCAACTAATGAAAAACTGTTTTTT
V: TRBV5-4; size: .; J: TRBJ1-4; D: .; CDR3: CASSPNGGAEGEKLFF; DNA: TGTGCCAGCAGCCCAAATGGGGGGGCGGAGGGTGAAAAACTGTTTTTT
V: TRBV27; size: .; J: TRBJ1-5; D: .; CDR3: CASSLYAGNNQPQHF; DNA: TGTGCCAGCAGTTTATATGCAGGGAATAATCAGCCCCAGCATTTT